This T cell receptor beta chain was documented in a study of OX40 agonist ivuxolimab in advanced cancers. Study-wide results and limits: Researchers did not determine the expanded peripheral T cells' antigen specificity.

Sequencing was performed with immunoSEQ multiplex PCR; in TCRdb, only in-frame clones are kept and a portion is missing. The repertoire holds about 60,000 clones, about 90% seen once, with about 4% in the top ten. A single count supports this clone. Its antigen is unknown. Germline CDR1 is MDHEN and CDR2 is SYDVKM. V was shortened by 5 bases and J by 6 bases, with 19 bases between the two germline ends. The CDR3 has 15 residues. The sequenced sample was CD4+ or CD8+ T cells sorted from blood, obtained in a trial of the OX40 agonist ivuxolimab. The V call is TRBV28, the J call TRBJ1-2, with a possible D match to TRBD1 (6 bases). This TCR was recovered from an adult with an advanced solid tumor such as melanoma, head and neck, liver or kidney cancer. This CDR3 is CASSPRGGWRNGYTF. CDR3 nucleotide sequence: TGTGCCAGCAGTCCAAGGGGGGGATGGAGAAATGGCTACACCTTC.